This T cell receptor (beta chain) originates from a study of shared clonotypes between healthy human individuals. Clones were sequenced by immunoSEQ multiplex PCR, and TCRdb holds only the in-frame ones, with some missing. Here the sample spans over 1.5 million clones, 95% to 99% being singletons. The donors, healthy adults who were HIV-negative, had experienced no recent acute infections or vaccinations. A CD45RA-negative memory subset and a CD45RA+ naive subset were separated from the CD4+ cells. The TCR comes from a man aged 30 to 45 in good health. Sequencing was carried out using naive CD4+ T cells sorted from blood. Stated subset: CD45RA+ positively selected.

CDR3 loop: CASSLGTRNEQFF. The CDR3 DNA is TGTGCCAGCAGCTTGGGGACTAGGAATGAGCAGTTCTTC. The V and J genes are TRBV5-4 and TRBJ2-1; 7 bases are a match to TRBD2. Germline-derived CDR1 and CDR2 are SGHNT and YYREEE (reference sequence). V gave up 0 bases and J gave up 7 bases; unmatched junction bases: 1. This CDR3 spans 13 amino acids.